This TCR beta chain was observed in a study of T cell responses to AZD1222 COVID-19 vaccine. Turning to this clone: Its antigen remains unidentified.

Assay used: immunoSEQ multiplex PCR; TCRdb lists only in-frame clones, some missing. Of over 120,000 clones in the sample, approximately 85% were seen once. Whole-study results and caveats: Baseline seropositivity characterized only a handful of AZD1222 recipients. White British donors predominated, females outnumbered males, and clonal diversity was possibly underestimated.

This CDR3 region has 14 residues. Germline assignment: CDR1 SNHLY and CDR2 FYNNEI. V shed 6 bases and J shed 5 bases, with 16 bases lying between them. Here the sequenced sample was peripheral blood, taken 28 days after the second dose of the MenACWY control vaccine. The chain employs TRBV2 and TRBJ2-5; D is possibly TRBD1 (6 bases). The clonotype comes from an adult who received the MenACWY meningococcal vaccine as a control. This CDR3 reads CASRGPDRWETQYF. CDR3 nucleotide sequence: TGTGCCAGCAGGGGCCCTGACAGGTGGGAGACCCAGTACTTC.